The clone carrying this T cell receptor beta chain has more than one count but fewer than ten. Its cognate antigen is unknown. From the 5' RACE reads, TCRdb called clonotypes with MiXCR, one entry per CDR3 protein. This table holds around 250,000 distinct CDR3 sequences, 18% found once. This entry comes from a study of CD8 T cells in ankylosing spondylitis. Broader study findings: What seemed typical of ankylosing spondylitis blood was a TCR beta motif built from roughly eight highly homologous variants.

Sequencing was performed on blood, either unsorted or a sorted T cell fraction (not recorded which). The sequence came from a male donor with ankylosing spondylitis or in good health (not recorded which).

This CDR3 is CASSLQGATEAFF. For the CDR3, the DNA is TGTGCCAGCAGTTTACAGGGGGCCACTGAAGCTTTCTTT. This chain uses TRBV6-5 with TRBJ1-1, with 9 positions matching TRBD1. The CDR3 is 13 amino acids. Germline CDR1 reads MNHEY; CDR2 reads SVGAGI. Unmatched junction bases numbered 1, after V lost 4 bases and J lost 4 bases.